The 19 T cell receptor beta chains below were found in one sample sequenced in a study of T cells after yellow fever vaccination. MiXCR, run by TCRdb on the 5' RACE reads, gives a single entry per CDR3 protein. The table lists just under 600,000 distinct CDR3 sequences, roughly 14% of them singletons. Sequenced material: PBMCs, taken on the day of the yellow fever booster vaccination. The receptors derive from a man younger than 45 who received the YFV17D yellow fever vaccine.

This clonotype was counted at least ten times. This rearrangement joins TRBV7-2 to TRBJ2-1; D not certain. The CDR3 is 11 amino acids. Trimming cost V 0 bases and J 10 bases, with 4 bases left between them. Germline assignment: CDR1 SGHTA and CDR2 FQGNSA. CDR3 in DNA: TGTGCCAGCAGCTTAGCGTTGGAGCAGTTCTTC. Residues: CASSLALEQFF.

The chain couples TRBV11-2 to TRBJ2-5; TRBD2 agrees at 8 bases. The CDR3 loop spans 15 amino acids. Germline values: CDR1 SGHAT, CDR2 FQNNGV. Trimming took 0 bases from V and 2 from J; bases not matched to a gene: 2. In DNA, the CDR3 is TGTGCCAGCAGCTTAGATCCTAGCGGGCAAGAGACCCAGTACTTC. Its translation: CASSLDPSGQETQYF.

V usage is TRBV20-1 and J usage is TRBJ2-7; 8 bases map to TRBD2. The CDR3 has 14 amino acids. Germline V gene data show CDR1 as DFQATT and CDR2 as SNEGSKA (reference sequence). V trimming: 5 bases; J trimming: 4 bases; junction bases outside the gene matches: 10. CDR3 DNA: TGCAGTGCTCAATTTCCGGGCGGGAGGTACGAGCAGTACTTC. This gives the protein CSAQFPGGRYEQYF.

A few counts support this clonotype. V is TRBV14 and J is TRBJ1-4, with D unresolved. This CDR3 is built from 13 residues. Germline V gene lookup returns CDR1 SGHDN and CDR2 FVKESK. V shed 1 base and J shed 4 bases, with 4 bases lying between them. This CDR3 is CASSQAYNEKLFF. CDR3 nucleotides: TGTGCCAGCAGCCAAGCCTATAATGAAAAACTGTTTTTT.

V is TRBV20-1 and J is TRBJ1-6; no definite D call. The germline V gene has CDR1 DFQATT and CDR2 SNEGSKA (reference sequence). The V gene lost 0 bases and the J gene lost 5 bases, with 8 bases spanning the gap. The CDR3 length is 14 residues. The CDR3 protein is CSARDWPNNSPLHF. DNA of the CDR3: TGCAGTGCTAGAGATTGGCCAAATAATTCACCCCTCCACTTT.

The CDR3 DNA follows: TGTGCCAGCAGCTTACCAGGGGGTGCAGAGACCCAGTACTTC. Protein: CASSLPGGAETQYF. The chain is built from TRBV7-9 and TRBJ2-5, with 7 positions matching TRBD1. After removal of 2 bases from V and 4 bases from J, the junction contained 4 bases not matched to a gene. Looked up from germline, CDR1 is SEHNR and CDR2 is FQNEAQ (reference sequence). The length of the CDR3 is 14 residues.

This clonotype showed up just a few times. The CDR3 region has the DNA TGCAGTGCTAGCGAGAATAGCAATCAGCCCCAGCATTTT. Protein sequence: CSASENSNQPQHF. The genes are TRBV20-1 and TRBJ1-5; D is ambiguous. Germline V CDR1 and CDR2: DFQATT, SNEGSKA (reference sequence). V was shortened by 3 bases and J by 0 bases, with 6 bases between the two germline ends. CDR3 size: 13 residues.

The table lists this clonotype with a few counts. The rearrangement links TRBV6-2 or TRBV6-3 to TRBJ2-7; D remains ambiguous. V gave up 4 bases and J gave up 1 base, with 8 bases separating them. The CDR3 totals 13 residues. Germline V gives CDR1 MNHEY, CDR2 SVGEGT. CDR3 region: CASSWIGSYEQYF. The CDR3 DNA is TGTGCCAGCAGTTGGATAGGGTCCTACGAGCAGTACTTC.

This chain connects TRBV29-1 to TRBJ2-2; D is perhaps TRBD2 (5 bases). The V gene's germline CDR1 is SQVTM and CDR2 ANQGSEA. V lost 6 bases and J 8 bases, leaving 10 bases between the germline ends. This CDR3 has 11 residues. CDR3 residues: CSVRLAGELFF. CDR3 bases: TGCAGCGTCCGTTTAGCGGGGGAGCTGTTTTTT.

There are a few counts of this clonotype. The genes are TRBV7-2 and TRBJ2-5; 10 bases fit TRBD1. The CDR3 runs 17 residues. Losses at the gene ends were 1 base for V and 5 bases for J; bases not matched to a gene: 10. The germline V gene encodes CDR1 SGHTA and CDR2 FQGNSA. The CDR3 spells CASSLGPGTGERETQYF. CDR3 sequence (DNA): TGTGCCAGCAGCTTAGGGCCAGGGACAGGGGAAAGGGAGACCCAGTACTTC.

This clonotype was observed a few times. The DNA of the CDR3 is TGTGCCAGCAGCCAAGCTGTCCAGGCGATATACGAGCAGTACTTC. Translation: CASSQAVQAIYEQYF. The chain uses TRBV3-1 and TRBJ2-7; D not resolved. Trimming cost V 1 base and J 4 bases, with 14 bases left between them. Germline CDR1 is LGHDT and CDR2 is YNNKEL (reference sequence). CDR3 length: 15 residues.

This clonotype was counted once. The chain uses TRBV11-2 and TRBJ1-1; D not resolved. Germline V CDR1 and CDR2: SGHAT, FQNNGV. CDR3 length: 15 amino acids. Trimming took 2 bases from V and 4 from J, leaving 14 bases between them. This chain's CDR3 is CASSLMRLPGTEAFF. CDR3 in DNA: TGTGCCAGCAGCTTAATGAGGCTGCCTGGCACTGAAGCTTTCTTT.

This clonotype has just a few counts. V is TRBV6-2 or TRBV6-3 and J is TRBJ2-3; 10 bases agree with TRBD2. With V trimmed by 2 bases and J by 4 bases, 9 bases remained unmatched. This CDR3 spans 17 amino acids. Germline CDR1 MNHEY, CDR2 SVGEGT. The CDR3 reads CASSYIPRTSGPDTQYF. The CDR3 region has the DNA TGTGCCAGCAGTTACATCCCCAGGACTAGCGGACCAGATACGCAGTATTTT.

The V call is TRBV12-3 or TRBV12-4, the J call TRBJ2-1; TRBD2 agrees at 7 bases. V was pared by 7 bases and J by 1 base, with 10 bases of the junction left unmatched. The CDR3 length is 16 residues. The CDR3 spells CASTRSFGGSYNEQFF. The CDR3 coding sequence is TGTGCCAGCACCCGATCGTTCGGGGGGTCCTACAATGAGCAGTTCTTC.

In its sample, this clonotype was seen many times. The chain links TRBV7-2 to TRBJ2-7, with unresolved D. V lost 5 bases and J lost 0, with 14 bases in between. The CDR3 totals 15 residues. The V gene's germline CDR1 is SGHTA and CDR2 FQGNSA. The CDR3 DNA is TGTGCCAGCAGCCCCGTAGGATCTAGCTCCTACGAGCAGTACTTC. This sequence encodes CASSPVGSSSYEQYF.

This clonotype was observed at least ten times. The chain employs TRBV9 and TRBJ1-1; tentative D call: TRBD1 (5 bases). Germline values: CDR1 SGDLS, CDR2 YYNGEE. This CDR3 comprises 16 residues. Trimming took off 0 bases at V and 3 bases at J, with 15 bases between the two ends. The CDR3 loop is CASSVAPPGRYTEAFF. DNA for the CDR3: TGTGCCAGCAGCGTAGCCCCGCCAGGGAGATACACTGAAGCTTTCTTT.

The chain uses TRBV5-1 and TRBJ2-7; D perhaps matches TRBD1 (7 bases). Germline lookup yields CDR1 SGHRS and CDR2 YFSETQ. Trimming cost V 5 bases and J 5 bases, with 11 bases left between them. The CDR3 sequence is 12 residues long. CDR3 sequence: CASRRDRDEQYF. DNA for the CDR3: TGCGCCAGCAGGCGGGACAGAGACGAGCAGTACTTC.

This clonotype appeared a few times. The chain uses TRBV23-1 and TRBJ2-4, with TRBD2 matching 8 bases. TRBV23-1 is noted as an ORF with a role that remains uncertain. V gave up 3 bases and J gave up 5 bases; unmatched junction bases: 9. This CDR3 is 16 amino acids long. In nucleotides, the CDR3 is TGCGCCAGCAGTCAGACCAGCACTAGCGGTCAAAACATTCAGTACTTC. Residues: CASSQTSTSGQNIQYF.

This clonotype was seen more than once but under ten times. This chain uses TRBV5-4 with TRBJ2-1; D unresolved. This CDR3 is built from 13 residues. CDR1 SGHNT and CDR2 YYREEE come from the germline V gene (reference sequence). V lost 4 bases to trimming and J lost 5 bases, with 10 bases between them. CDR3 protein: CASSMGTHNEQFF. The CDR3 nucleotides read TGTGCCAGCAGCATGGGAACGCACAATGAGCAGTTCTTC.